This T cell receptor beta chain came from a study of shared clonotypes between healthy human individuals. The CDR3 sequence is 14 residues long. The V and J ends lost 2 bases and 6 bases respectively, with 11 bases between them. CDR1 is LNHNV and CDR2 is YYDKDF in the germline V gene (reference sequence). Both subsets, CD45RA+ naive and CD45RA-negative memory, were split from the CD4+ cells. The assay was immunoSEQ multiplex PCR, and TCRdb's table has in-frame clones only and misses some. Of about 1 million clones listed, roughly 80% were seen once; the top ten hold 1.4% to 1.5%. Sequencing input: memory CD4+ T cells sorted from blood. Subset: CD45RA-negative fraction. This chain connects TRBV15 to TRBJ2-1; D is unclear. The receptor was isolated from a man between 18 and 35 years old in good health. CDR3 coding DNA: TGTGCCACCAGCAGACAACCCGGTAGCAATGAGCAGTTCTTC. It specifies CATSRQPGSNEQFF.